This T cell receptor (beta chain) is drawn from a study of blood T cell repertoires in COVID-19. Study context: The origin of the acute and convalescent COVID-19 samples was the United States, Italy and Spain. PBMCs, B-cell-depleted T cells, or T cells were the source of the cDNA or gDNA that made up the material.

Individuals drawn from about two dozen US areas were roughly 18 to 95 years old. Recovery meant two consecutive negative NP/OP PCR tests, professional clearance, or resolved symptoms. The repertoire was sequenced with immunoSEQ multiplex PCR; TCRdb's copy has only in-frame clones and lacks some. The sample holds about 280,000 clones, about 85% seen once. The CDR3 is made up of 14 amino acids. Trimming took off 7 bases at V and 0 bases at J, with 13 bases between the two ends. Germline V gene sequence: CDR1 SQVTM, CDR2 ANQGSEA. The source material was PBMCs or T cells enriched from blood (not recorded which). The V gene is TRBV29-1, the J gene TRBJ1-3; possible D gene TRBD1, 5 bases. This clonotype was sampled from a woman aged 45 to 65 who had recovered from COVID-19. For the CDR3, the DNA is TGCAGCGCCGTGACAGCGAGCTCTGGAAACACCATATATTTT. Protein product: CSAVTASSGNTIYF.